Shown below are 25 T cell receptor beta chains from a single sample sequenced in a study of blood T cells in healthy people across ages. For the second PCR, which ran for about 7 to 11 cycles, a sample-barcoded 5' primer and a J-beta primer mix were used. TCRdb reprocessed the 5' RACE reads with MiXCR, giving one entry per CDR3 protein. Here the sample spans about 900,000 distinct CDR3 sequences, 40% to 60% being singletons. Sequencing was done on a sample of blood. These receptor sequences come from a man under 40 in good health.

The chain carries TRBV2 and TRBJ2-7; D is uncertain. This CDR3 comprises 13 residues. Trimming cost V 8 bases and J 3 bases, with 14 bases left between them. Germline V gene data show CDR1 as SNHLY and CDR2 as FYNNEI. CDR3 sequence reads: CASSLDRHYEQYF. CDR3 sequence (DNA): TGTGCCAGCTCTTTGGACCGACACTACGAGCAGTACTTC.

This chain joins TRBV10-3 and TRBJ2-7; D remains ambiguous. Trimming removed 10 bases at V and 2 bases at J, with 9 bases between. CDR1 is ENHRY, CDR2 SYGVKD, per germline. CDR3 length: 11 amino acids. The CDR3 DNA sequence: TGTGCCACCGGAGCTACCTACGAGCAGTACTTC. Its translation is CATGATYEQYF.

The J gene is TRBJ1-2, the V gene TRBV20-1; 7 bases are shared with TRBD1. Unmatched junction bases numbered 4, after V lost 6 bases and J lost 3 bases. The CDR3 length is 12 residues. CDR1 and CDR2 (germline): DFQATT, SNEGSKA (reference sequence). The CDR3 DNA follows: TGCAGTGCCCTACAGGGGTACTATGGCTACACCTTC. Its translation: CSALQGYYGYTF.

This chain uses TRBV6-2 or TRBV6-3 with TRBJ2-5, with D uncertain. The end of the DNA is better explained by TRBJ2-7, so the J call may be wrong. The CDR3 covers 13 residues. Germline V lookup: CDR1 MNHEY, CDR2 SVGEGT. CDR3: CASSDVQRYEQYF. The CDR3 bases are TGTGCCAGCAGTGACGTTCAGCGCTACGAGCAGTACTTC.

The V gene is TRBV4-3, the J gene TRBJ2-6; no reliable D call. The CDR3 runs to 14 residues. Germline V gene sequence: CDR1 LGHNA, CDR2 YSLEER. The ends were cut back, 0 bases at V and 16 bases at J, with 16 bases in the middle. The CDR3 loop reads CASSQDLRQTSLTF. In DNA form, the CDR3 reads TGCGCCAGCAGCCAAGATCTTCGGCAGACCAGTCTGACTTTC.

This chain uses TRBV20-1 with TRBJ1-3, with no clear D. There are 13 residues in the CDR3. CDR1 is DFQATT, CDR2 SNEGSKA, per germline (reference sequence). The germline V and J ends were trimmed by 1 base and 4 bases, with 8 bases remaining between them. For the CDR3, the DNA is TGCAGTGCTAGAGGTGTGGACGGAAACACCATATATTTT. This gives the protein CSARGVDGNTIYF.

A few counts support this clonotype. CDR3 in DNA: TGCAGTGCTAGTCCTTCTCAGTACTTC. Translating gives CSASPSQYF. This rearrangement joins TRBV20-1 to TRBJ2-4, with D unresolved. V was shortened by 3 bases and J by 12 bases, with 6 bases between the two germline ends. The CDR3 has 9 residues. CDR1 and CDR2 (germline): DFQATT, SNEGSKA (reference sequence).

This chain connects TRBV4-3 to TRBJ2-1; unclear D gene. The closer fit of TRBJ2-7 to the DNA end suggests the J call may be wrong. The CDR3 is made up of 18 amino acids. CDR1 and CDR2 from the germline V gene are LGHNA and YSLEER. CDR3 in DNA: TGCGCCAGCAGCCAAGATAGTACCGCCCACCGCTCCTACAATGAGCAGTACTTC. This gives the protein CASSQDSTAHRSYNEQYF.

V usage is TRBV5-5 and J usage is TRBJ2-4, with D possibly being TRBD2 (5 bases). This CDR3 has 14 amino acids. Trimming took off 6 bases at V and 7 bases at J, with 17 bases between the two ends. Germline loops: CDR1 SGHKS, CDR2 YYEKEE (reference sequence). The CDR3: CASMSDGGWNIQYF. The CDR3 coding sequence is TGTGCCAGCATGAGTGACGGAGGATGGAACATTCAGTACTTC.

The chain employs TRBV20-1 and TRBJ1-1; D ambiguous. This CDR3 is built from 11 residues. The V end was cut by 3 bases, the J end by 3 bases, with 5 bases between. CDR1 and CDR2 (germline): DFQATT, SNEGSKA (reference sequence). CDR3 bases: TGCAGTGCTAGTACCCACACTGAAGCTTTCTTT. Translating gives CSASTHTEAFF.

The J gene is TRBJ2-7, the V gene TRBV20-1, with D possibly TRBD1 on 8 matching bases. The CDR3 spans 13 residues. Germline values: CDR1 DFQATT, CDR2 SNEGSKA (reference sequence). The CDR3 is CSQGQVGGYEQYF. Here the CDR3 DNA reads TGCAGCCAGGGACAGGTCGGGGGGTACGAGCAGTACTTC.

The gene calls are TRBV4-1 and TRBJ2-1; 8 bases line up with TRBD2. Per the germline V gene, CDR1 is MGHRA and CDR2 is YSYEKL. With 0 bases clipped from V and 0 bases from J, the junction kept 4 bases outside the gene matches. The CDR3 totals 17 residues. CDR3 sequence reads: CASSQEAGGDSYNEQFF. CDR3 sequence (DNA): TGCGCCAGCAGCCAAGAGGCGGGGGGAGACTCCTACAATGAGCAGTTCTTC.

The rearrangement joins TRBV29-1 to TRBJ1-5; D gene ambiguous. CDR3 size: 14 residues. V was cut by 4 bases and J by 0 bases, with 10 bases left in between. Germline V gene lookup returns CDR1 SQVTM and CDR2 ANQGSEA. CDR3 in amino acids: CSVAGDYSNQPQHF. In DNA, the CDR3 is TGCAGCGTTGCTGGAGATTATAGCAATCAGCCCCAGCATTTT.

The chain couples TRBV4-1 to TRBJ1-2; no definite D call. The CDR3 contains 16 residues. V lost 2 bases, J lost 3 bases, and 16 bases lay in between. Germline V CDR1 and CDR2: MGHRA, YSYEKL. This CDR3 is CASSQSPTEIHYGYTF. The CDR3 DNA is TGCGCCAGCAGCCAAAGTCCTACGGAGATTCACTATGGCTACACCTTC.

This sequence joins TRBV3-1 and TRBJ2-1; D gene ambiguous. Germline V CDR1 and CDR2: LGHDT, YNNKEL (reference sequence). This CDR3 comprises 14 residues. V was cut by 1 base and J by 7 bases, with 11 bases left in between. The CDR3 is CASSQGDRYNEQFF. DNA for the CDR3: TGTGCCAGCAGCCAAGGGGATAGGTATAATGAGCAGTTCTTC.

The DNA for the CDR3 is TGTGCCATCAGTGAAATTGACACCGGGGAGCTGTTTTTT. Translation: CAISEIDTGELFF. V usage is TRBV10-3 and J usage is TRBJ2-2; D remains unclear. The CDR3 totals 13 residues. Germline CDR1 ENHRY, CDR2 SYGVKD. V lost 3 bases to trimming and J lost 3 bases, with 5 bases between them.

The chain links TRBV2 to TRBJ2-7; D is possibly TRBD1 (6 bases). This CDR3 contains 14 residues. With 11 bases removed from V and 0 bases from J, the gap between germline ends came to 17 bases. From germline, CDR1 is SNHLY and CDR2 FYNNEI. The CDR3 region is CAGTQGISSYEQYF. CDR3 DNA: TGTGCCGGCACCCAGGGGATAAGCTCCTACGAGCAGTACTTC.

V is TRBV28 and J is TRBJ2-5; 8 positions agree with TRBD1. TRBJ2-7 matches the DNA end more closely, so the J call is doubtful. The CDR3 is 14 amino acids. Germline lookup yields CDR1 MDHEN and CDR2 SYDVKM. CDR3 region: CASSRTGYSYEQYF. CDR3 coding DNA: TGTGCCAGCAGTCGGACAGGGTACTCCTACGAGCAGTACTTC.

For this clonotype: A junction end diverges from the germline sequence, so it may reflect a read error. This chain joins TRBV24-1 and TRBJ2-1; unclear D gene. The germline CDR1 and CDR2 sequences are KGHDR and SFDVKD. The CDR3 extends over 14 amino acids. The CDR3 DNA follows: TGTGCCACCATTGATCCGACGGTTTACAATGAGCAGTTCTTC. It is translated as CATIDPTVYNEQFF.

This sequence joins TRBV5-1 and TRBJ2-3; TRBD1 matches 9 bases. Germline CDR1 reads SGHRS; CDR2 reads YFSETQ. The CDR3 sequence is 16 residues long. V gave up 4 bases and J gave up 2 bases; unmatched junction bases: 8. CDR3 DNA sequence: TGCGCCAGCAGCCCAGGGACAGGGATTGACACAGATACGCAGTATTTT. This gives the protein CASSPGTGIDTDTQYF.

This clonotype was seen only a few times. The CDR3 nucleotides are TGCAGTGCTAGAGACGGGAAATGGACTGAAGCTTTCTTT. It translates to CSARDGKWTEAFF. The chain recombines TRBV20-1 with TRBJ1-1; no definite D call. Germline CDR1 and CDR2: DFQATT and SNEGSKA (reference sequence). V was trimmed by 0 bases and J by 5 bases, leaving 10 bases between them. CDR3 length: 13 residues.

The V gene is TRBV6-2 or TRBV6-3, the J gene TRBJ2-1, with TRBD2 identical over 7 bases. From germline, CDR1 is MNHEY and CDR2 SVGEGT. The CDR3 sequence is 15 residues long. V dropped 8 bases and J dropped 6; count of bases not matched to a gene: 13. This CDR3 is CASLKRAGDSNEQFF. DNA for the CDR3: TGTGCCAGCCTCAAAAGGGCGGGGGACTCCAATGAGCAGTTCTTC.

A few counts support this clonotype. CDR3 region: CASSLYRGANEKLFF. The CDR3 DNA is TGTGCCAGCAGCTTGTACAGGGGAGCTAATGAAAAACTGTTTTTT. The V call is TRBV5-8, the J call TRBJ1-4; TRBD1 agrees at 7 bases. Germline assignment: CDR1 SGHTS and CDR2 YDEGEE. This CDR3 is built from 15 residues. V was clipped by 1 base and J by 3 bases; unmatched bases: 3.

Written as DNA, the CDR3 is TGTGCCAGCAGTGAAACAGGGGACACTGAAGCTTTCTTT. This translates into CASSETGDTEAFF. The genes are TRBV6-1 and TRBJ1-1, with 7 bases that match TRBD1. This CDR3 has 13 amino acids. Germline loops: CDR1 MNHNS, CDR2 SASEGT. V was clipped by 2 bases and J by 3 bases; unmatched bases: 0.

In nucleotides, the CDR3 is TGTGCCAGCAGCCAAGAGACGACCGCAACAGGGGAGCTCGGGTACGAGCAGTACTTC. The encoded protein is CASSQETTATGELGYEQYF. The gene calls are TRBV14 and TRBJ2-7; 7 bases align to TRBD1. The CDR3 loop spans 19 amino acids. The trim removed 0 bases at V and 4 bases at J, leaving 18 bases unmatched. Germline lookup yields CDR1 SGHDN and CDR2 FVKESK. Together with reference TRBV14 and TRBJ2-7, the CDR3 gives the full variable domain: EAGVTQFPSHSVIEKGQTVTLRCDPISGHDNLYWYRRVMGKEIKFLLHFVKESKQDESGMPNNRFLAERTGGTYSTLKVQPAELEDSGVYFCASSQETTATGELGYEQYFGPGTRLTVT.